Sequencing of this TCR beta chain was carried out in a study of response to subunit inactivated influenza vaccine. Study-level findings and limits: Few additional T cells are recruited per seasonal influenza vaccination, authors suggested.

TCRdb fed the RT-PCR reads into MiXCR, producing one record per CDR3 protein. The repertoire holds about 780,000 distinct CDR3 sequences, with under 20% as singletons. This clonotype was counted only a few times. Its matching antigen is unknown. This CDR3 has 16 amino acids. Trimming removed 0 bases from V and 0 bases from J, with 9 bases in between. Germline values: CDR1 SGHVS, CDR2 FQNEAQ. The sequences come from PBMCs from blood, collected around 5 days after vaccination. This sequence originates from a man aged 50 to 59 who received an inactivated influenza vaccine. The V call is TRBV7-8, the J call TRBJ1-3; D gene uncertain. CDR3: CASSLALRVSGNTIYF. CDR3 DNA: TGTGCCAGCAGCTTAGCGCTAAGGGTCTCTGGAAACACCATATATTTT. The whole variable domain, filled in from reference TRBV7-8 and TRBJ1-3, reads GAGVSQSPRYKVAKRGQDVALRCDPISGHVSLFWYQQALGQGPEFLTYFQNEAQLDKSGLPSDRFFAERPEGSVSTLKIQRTQQEDSAVYLCASSLALRVSGNTIYFGEGSWLTVV.